Detailed here is one T cell receptor (beta chain). Its antigen is as yet unknown. This record belongs to a study of T cell repertoires in cytomegalovirus infection. Study summary: Public TCR beta signatures provided an indication of both CMV infection and a matching HLA type. Study-level findings and limits: The response measured ex vivo was dominated by TCR beta clonotypes (HLA-C-restricted and CMV-specific). Carriage of CMV together with the relevant HLA was identifiable through cumulative public TCR beta family frequency.

TCRdb ran MiXCR on the reads and lists one entry per CDR3 protein. The data show about 260,000 distinct CDR3 sequences, roughly 13% seen once. The sequenced material came from PBMCs. The sequence was obtained from a human donor in good health (CMV status not recorded). Some clones in this sample may be carry-over from other donors' samples.

The CDR3 loop reads CASSADRGLAYEQYF. CDR3 DNA sequence: TGTGCCAGCAGTGCAGACAGGGGATTGGCCTACGAGCAGTACTTC. This rearrangement joins TRBV2 to TRBJ2-7, with 8 bases aligning to TRBD1. This CDR3 spans 15 amino acids. J gave up 2 bases and V 4 bases, and 7 bases lay outside the gene matches. Germline assignment: CDR1 SNHLY and CDR2 FYNNEI.